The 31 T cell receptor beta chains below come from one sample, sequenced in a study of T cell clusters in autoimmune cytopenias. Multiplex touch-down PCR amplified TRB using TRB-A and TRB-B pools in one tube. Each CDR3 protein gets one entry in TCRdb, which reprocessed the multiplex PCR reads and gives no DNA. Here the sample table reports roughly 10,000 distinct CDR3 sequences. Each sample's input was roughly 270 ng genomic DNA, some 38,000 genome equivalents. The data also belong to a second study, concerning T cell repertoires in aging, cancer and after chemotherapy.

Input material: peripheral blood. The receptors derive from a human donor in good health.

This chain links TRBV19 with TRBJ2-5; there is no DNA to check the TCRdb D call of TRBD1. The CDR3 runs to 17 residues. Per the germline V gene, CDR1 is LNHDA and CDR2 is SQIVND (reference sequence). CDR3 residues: CASSIWGQTGGKETQYF.

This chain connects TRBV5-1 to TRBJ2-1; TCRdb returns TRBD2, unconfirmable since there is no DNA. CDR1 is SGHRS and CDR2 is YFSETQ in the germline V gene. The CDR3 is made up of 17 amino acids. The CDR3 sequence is CASIIGPSGGFYNEQFF.

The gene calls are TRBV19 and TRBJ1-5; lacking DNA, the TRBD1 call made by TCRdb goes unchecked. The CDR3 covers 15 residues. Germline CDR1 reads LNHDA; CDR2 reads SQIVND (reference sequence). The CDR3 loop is CASSIDRTSNQPQHF.

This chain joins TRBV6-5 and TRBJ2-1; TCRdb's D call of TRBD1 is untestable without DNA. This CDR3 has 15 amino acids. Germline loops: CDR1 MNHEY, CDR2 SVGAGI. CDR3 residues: CASKADPRSYNEQFF.

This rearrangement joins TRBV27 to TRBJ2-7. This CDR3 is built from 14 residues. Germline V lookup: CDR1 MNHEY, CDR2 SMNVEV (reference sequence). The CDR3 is CASSLRQTPYEQYF.

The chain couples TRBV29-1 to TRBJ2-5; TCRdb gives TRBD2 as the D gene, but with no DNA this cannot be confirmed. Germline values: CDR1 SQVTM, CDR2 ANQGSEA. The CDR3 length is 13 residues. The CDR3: CSVAAGGYNVQFF.

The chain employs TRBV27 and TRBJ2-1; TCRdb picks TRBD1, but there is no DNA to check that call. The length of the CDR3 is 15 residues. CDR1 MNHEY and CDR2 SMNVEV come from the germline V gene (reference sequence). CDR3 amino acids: CASSLSMTAYNEQFF.

The CDR3 protein is CASSSYRGGNTEAFF. V gene TRBV27 combines with J gene TRBJ1-1; TCRdb proposes TRBD1, but this gene call is untestable without DNA. CDR3 length: 15 amino acids. CDR1 and CDR2 from the germline V gene are MNHEY and SMNVEV (reference sequence).

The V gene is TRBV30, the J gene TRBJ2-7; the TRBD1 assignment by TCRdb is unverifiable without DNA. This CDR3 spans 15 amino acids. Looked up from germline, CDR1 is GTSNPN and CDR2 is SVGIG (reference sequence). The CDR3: CAFTNGTGLSYEQYF.

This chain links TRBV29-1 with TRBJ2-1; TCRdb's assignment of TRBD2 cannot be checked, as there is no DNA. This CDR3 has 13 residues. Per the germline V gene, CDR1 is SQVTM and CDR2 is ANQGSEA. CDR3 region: CSVGLAGAGEQFF.

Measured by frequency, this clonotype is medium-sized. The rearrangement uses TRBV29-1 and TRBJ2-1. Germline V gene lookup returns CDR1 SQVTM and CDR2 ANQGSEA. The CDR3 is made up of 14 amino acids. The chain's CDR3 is CSVVELTAYNEQFF.

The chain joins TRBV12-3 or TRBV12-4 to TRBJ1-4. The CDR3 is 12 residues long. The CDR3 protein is CASLRANEKLFF.

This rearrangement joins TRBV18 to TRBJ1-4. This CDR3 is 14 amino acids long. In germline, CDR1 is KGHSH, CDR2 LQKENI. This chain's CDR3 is CASSPRGPDEKLFF.

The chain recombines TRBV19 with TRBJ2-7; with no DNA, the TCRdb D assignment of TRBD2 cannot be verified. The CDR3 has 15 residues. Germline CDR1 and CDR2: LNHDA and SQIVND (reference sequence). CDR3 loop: CASTESSGAAYEQYF.

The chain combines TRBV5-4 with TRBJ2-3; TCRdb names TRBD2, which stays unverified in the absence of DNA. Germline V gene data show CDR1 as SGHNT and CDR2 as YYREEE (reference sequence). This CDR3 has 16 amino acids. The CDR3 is CASSGGGEGGADTQYF. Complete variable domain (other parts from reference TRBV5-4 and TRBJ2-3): ETGVTQSPTHLIKTRGQQVTLRCSSQSGHNTVSWYQQALGQGPQFIFQYYREEENGRGNFPPRFSGLQFPNYSSELNVNALELDDSALYLCASSGGGEGGADTQYFGPGTRLTVL.

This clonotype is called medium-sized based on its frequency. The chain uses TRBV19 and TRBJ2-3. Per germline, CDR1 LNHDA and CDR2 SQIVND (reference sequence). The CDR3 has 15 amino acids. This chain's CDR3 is CASSIVGASTDTQYF.

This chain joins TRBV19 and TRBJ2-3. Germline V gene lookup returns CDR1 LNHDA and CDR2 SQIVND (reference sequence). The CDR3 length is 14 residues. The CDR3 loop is CASSIGVGIDTQYF.

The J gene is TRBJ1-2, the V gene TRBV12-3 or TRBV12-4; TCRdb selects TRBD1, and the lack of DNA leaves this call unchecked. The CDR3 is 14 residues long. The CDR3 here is CASTNRGQVFGYTF.

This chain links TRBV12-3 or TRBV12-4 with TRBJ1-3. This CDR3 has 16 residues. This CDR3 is CASIYGRLVSGNTIYF.

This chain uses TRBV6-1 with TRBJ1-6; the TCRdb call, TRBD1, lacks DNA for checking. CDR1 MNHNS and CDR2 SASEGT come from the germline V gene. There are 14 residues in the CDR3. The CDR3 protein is CASRSQGTNSPLHF.

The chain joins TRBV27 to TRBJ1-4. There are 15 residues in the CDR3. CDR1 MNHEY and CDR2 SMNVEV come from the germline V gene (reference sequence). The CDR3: CASSSLGRSNEKLFF.

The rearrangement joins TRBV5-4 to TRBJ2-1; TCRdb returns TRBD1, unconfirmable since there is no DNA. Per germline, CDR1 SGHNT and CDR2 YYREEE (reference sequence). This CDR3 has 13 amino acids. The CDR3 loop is CASSWTVYNEQFF.

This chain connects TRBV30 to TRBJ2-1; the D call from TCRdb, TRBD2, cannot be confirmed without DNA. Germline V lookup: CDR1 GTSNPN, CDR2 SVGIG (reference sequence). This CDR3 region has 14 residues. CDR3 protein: CAWSGGLATIEQFF.

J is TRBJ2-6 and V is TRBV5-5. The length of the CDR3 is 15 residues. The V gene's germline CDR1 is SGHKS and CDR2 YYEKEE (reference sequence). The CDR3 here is CASSLAGSGANVLTF.

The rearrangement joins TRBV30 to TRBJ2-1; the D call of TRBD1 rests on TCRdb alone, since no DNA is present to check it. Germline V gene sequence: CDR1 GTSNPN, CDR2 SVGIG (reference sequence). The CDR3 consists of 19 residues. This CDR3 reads CAWSVVGPISWGLYNEQFF.

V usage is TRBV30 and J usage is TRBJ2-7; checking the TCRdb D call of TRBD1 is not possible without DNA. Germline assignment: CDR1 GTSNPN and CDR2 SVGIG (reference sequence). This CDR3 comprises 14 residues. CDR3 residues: CAWSQGGAGSEQYF.

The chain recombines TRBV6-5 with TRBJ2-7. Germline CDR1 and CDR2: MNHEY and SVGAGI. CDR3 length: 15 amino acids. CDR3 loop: CASSSGPWSGYEQYF.

CDR3 sequence reads: CASSAAPKETQYF. The rearrangement uses TRBV5-6 and TRBJ2-5. CDR3 length: 13 residues. CDR1 SGHDT and CDR2 YYEEEE come from the germline V gene.

This CDR3 reads CATSRDRGRGEKLFF. The V gene is TRBV15, the J gene TRBJ1-4. Germline values: CDR1 LNHNV, CDR2 YYDKDF (reference sequence). The CDR3 covers 15 residues.

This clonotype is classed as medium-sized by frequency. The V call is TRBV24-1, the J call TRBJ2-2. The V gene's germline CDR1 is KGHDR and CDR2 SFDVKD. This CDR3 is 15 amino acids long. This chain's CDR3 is CATSESKWYTGELFF.

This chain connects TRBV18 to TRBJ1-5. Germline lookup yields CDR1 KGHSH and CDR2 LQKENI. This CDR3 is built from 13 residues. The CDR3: CASSLQGDQPQHF. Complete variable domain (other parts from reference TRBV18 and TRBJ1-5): NAGVMQNPRHLVRRRGQEARLRCSPMKGHSHVYWYRQLPEEGLKFMVYLQKENIIDESGMPKERFSAEFPKEGPSILRIQQVVRGDSAAYFCASSLQGDQPQHFGDGTRLSIL.